This TCR delta chain appears in the sequencing data of a study of γδ T cells in repeated Plasmodium falciparum infection. The CDR3 has 19 amino acids. CDR1 is GEAIGNYY and CDR2 is EKD in the germline V gene. As concerns this clone: TCRdb assigns this DNA the protein of a much larger clone, which departs from its translation at residue 3; this likely reflects a read error, and the protein shown comes from translating the DNA.

Flow sorting of PBMC yielded separate Vgamma9/Vdelta2+ and Vdelta2-negative gammadelta T cell populations for bulk repertoire analysis. TCRdb re-processed the multiplex PCR reads via CATT. This sample has around 86,000 delta-chain clones; approximately 1.4% occur once, and the top ten carry more than 7%. The sequencing sample was made of gamma-delta T cells from blood. This sequence originates from a pool of human donors (malaria-infected and uninfected, not separated). The chain links TRDV2 to TRDJ1; TRDD3 might be the D (6 bases). Germline matching of the DNA provided the J gene here, since TCRdb leaves it blank. CDR3 coding DNA: TGTGCCCGTGACACCGGAGTCTGGGGATCGATACCCGACACCGATAAACTCATCTTT. Its protein product is CARDTGVWGSIPDTDKLIF.